These 12 T cell receptor beta chains came from one sample sequenced in a study of blood T cell repertoires in COVID-19 (dated by TCRdb to about 2020). The library was made by the immunoSEQ multiplex PCR assay. The immuneACCESS repertoire file appears here via TCRdb, limited to in-frame rearrangements. These files lack a portion of the clones; in checked studies, under half of the deficit traces to unresolved V genes, and the cause of the others is not known. The sample contains 350,000 or so clones, more than 90% of them found a single time. In total, the top ten clones hold roughly 18% of the sample. The material sequenced was PBMCs or T cells enriched from blood (not recorded which). The receptors stem from a woman in her 30s who had recovered from COVID-19.

The V and J genes are TRBV5-1 and TRBJ2-2; tentatively, D is TRBD2 (6 bases). The germline V gene has CDR1 SGHRS and CDR2 YFSETQ. V lost 4 bases, J lost 0 bases, and 10 bases lay in between. CDR3 length: 15 amino acids. The CDR3 loop reads CASSGTLPNTGELFF. The CDR3 region has the DNA TGCGCCAGCAGCGGGACTCTTCCGAACACCGGGGAGCTGTTTTTT.

This clone was picked up one time. CDR3 in DNA: TGTGCCAGCAGAACCATAGCGGGGGGGCGAAATGAGCAGTTCTTC. It translates to CASRTIAGGRNEQFF. The chain employs TRBV27 and TRBJ2-1, with 11 bases that match TRBD2. V gave up 6 bases and J gave up 7 bases; unmatched junction bases: 8. The CDR3 spans 15 residues. Germline V gives CDR1 MNHEY, CDR2 SMNVEV (reference sequence).

The genes are TRBV28 and TRBJ2-7, with D possibly being TRBD2 (5 bases). The V gene lost 5 bases and the J gene lost 2 bases, with 19 bases spanning the gap. In germline, CDR1 is MDHEN, CDR2 SYDVKM. The CDR3 length is 16 residues. CDR3 in amino acids: CASSLRSGTAAYEQYF. In DNA form, the CDR3 reads TGTGCCAGCAGTCTCAGATCGGGAACAGCCGCCTACGAGCAGTACTTC.

V and J are TRBV28 and TRBJ2-7; 7 bases line up with TRBD2. Germline V gene data show CDR1 as MDHEN and CDR2 as SYDVKM. The CDR3 has 14 amino acids. V lost 5 bases, J lost 5 bases, and 9 bases stayed unmatched. CDR3 coding DNA: TGTGCCAGCAGTCCCTATCCGGGGGGTGACGAGCAGTACTTC. This encodes CASSPYPGGDEQYF.

V usage is TRBV24-1 and J usage is TRBJ2-5; TRBD2 matches at 9 bases. Germline lookup yields CDR1 KGHDR and CDR2 SFDVKD. V was clipped by 8 bases and J by 3 bases; unmatched bases: 15. The CDR3 contains 17 residues. This CDR3 reads CATTAGYGSGGEETQYF. The CDR3 nucleotides are TGTGCCACCACGGCCGGGTATGGTAGCGGGGGAGAAGAGACCCAGTACTTC.

The chain joins TRBV15 to TRBJ1-6; D unresolved. Trimming shortened V by 0 bases and J by 9 bases, and 12 bases separated the two germline ends. Germline V gene lookup returns CDR1 LNHNV and CDR2 YYDKDF (reference sequence). This CDR3 spans 15 amino acids. CDR3 sequence: CATSRDRQRLSPLHF. CDR3 sequence (DNA): TGTGCCACCAGCAGAGATCGGCAGCGCCTTTCACCCCTCCACTTT. The variable domain in full, completed from reference TRBV15 and TRBJ1-6, reads DAMVIQNPRYQVTQFGKPVTLSCSQTLNHNVMYWYQQKSSQAPKLLFHYYDKDFNNEADTPDNFQSRRPNTSFCFLDIRSPGLGDTAMYLCATSRDRQRLSPLHFGNGTRLTVT.

V and J are TRBV12-3 or TRBV12-4 and TRBJ1-2; 9 nucleotides align to TRBD1. V gave up 7 bases and J gave up 6 bases; unmatched junction bases: 6. CDR3 length: 13 residues. In DNA, the CDR3 is TGTGCCAGCACCAGGGACAGGGTGGATGGCTACACCTTC. It specifies CASTRDRVDGYTF.

The chain has TRBV19 and TRBJ1-4; the D gene is possibly TRBD1 (5 bases). V shed 3 bases and J shed 5 bases, with 10 bases lying between them. Germline CDR1 reads LNHDA; CDR2 reads SQIVND (reference sequence). This CDR3 region has 14 residues. This chain's CDR3 is CASSIGGGNEKLFF. For the CDR3, the DNA is TGTGCCAGTAGTATCGGCGGGGGGAATGAAAAACTGTTTTTT.

The rearrangement joins TRBV14 to TRBJ1-2, with D possibly being TRBD1 (5 bases). The CDR3 runs to 14 residues. Germline CDR1 reads SGHDN; CDR2 reads FVKESK. Trimming took 3 bases from V and 8 from J, leaving 16 bases between them. The CDR3 sequence: CASSQLFGGTGYTF. DNA of the CDR3: TGTGCCAGCAGCCAGTTATTTGGGGGGACCGGCTACACCTTC.

This chain uses TRBV28 with TRBJ2-6; D is ambiguous. V lost 6 bases and J 0 bases, leaving 9 bases between the germline ends. The germline gives CDR1 MDHEN, CDR2 SYDVKM. The length of the CDR3 is 15 residues. The CDR3 DNA follows: TGTGCCAGCAGAACACCAGGCTCTGGGGCCAACGTCCTGACTTTC. This translates into CASRTPGSGANVLTF.

The genes are TRBV6-6 and TRBJ2-1; TRBD1 aligns across 7 bases. The V gene's germline CDR1 is MNHNY and CDR2 SVGAGI (reference sequence). J gave up 7 bases and V 6 bases, and 6 bases lay outside the gene matches. CDR3 length: 13 amino acids. CDR3 DNA sequence: TGTGCCAGCAGCGAGGACAGGTGGAATGAGCAGTTCTTC. Its translation: CASSEDRWNEQFF.

This chain joins TRBV7-2 and TRBJ2-5; the D is unclear. V lost 5 bases, J lost 5 bases, and 15 bases lay in between. The CDR3 has 14 amino acids. The germline V gene has CDR1 SGHTA and CDR2 FQGNSA. The CDR3, as DNA: TGTGCCAGCAGCCCCCGGTCGGGTCTGGAGACCCAGTACTTC. Its protein product is CASSPRSGLETQYF.